This paragraph covers one T cell receptor beta chain sequence. Profiled with immunoSEQ multiplex PCR; TCRdb holds only in-frame clones, not every one. Found here are roughly 60,000 clones, roughly three quarters of them singletons; the top ten hold about 1%. This record belongs to a study of memory CD4+ T cells and cytomegalovirus serostatus. For the study at large: This sample comes from healthy Belgian adults, roughly nine CMV seropositive, 20 to 25 seronegative.

The sort gate was single viable CD3+CD4+CD8-CD45RO+ cells for memory CD4+ T cells. CDR1 is SQVTM and CDR2 is ANQGSEA in the germline V gene. The CDR3 is 13 amino acids. With 6 bases removed from V and 4 bases from J, the gap between germline ends came to 15 bases. Sequenced sample: memory CD4+ T cells from blood. The chain links TRBV29-1 to TRBJ1-2; TRBD1 might be the D (6 bases). This TCR came from an adult in good health and CMV-seronegative. CDR3 DNA: TGCAGCGTCTCCGGGGGCCGGGGCTATGGCTACACCTTC. Translating it yields CSVSGGRGYGYTF.